The 18 T cell receptor beta chains given below trace back to one sample, sequenced in a study of T cell clonality in common variable immunodeficiency. TCRdb's table, derived via immunoSEQ multiplex PCR, lists solely in-frame clones and lacks some. Listed for the sample are tens of thousands of clones, none seen a single time. The sample comprised peripheral blood mononuclear cells. Source of these receptors: a person aged 18 to 70 in good health.

The table lists this clone with many counts. The read finishes 3 residues shy of the CDR3 end, and the germline J gene is used to complete it. The chain links TRBV19 to TRBJ1-2, with unresolved D. The CDR3 has 13 residues. Germline-derived CDR1 and CDR2 are LNHDA and SQIVND (reference sequence). The ends were cut back, 3 bases at V and 3 bases at J, with 8 bases in the middle. The CDR3 bases that were read are TGTGCCAGTAGTATCCCCGGGGACTATGGC. Protein: CASSIPGDYG. The full CDR3 protein is CASSIPGDYGYTF.

This clone was counted ten times or more. The read gets to within 3 residues of the CDR3 end, and the germline J gene fills in the rest. The chain joins TRBV5-5 to TRBJ2-1; D may be TRBD1 (6 bases). The V and J ends lost 1 base and 1 base respectively, with 9 bases between them. Germline V CDR1 and CDR2: SGHKS, YYEKEE (reference sequence). CDR3 length equals 15 residues. The covered CDR3 bases are TGTGCCAGCAGCTTGTCAAGGGGGTCCTACAATGAG. It codes for CASSLSRGSYNE. The whole CDR3 protein reads CASSLSRGSYNEQFF. Full variable domain (rest looked up from reference TRBV5-5 and TRBJ2-1): DAGVTQSPTHLIKTRGQQVTLRCSPISGHKSVSWYQQVLGQGPQFIFQYYEKEERGRGNFPDRFSARQFPNYSSELNVNALLLGDSALYLCASSLSRGSYNEQFFGPGTRLTVL.

This clone was observed at least ten times. The read halts 3 residues ahead of the CDR3 end, with the missing end drawn from the germline J gene. The chain has TRBV30 and TRBJ1-6; 9 nucleotides align to TRBD1. V dropped 3 bases and J dropped 10; count of bases not matched to a gene: 16. CDR1 is GTSNPN, CDR2 SVGIG, per germline (reference sequence). This CDR3 is 17 amino acids long. The CDR3 bases that were read are TGTGCCTGGAGCTTAAATGGGGGACAGGGAATAGTGTCACCC. Translation gives CAWSLNGGQGIVSP. The CDR3 reads in full as CAWSLNGGQGIVSPLHF.

This clone was observed many times. The read terminates 3 residues before the CDR3 end, so the remaining end is supplied by the germline J gene. V is TRBV20-1 and J is TRBJ2-7; the match to TRBD1 covers 9 bases. The CDR3 loop spans 14 amino acids. The germline gives CDR1 DFQATT, CDR2 SNEGSKA (reference sequence). V lost 6 bases, J lost 2 bases, and 8 bases stayed unmatched. The sequenced part of the CDR3 DNA is TGCAGTGCGGAACCGGGACAGGGAACCTACGAG. Translated: CSAEPGQGTYE. The complete CDR3 protein is CSAEPGQGTYEQYF.

The table lists this clone with many counts. The read stops 3 residues short of the end of the CDR3; the missing end is completed from the germline J gene. The chain employs TRBV7-2 and TRBJ2-5, with TRBD2 matching 12 bases. The germline V gene encodes CDR1 SGHTA and CDR2 FQGNSA. V was clipped by 4 bases and J by 7 bases; unmatched bases: 4. There are 14 residues in the CDR3. The CDR3 loop is CASSSSGGAGTQYF. The sequenced part of the CDR3 DNA is TGTGCCAGCAGCTCTAGCGGGGGGGCGGGGACC.

This clone was recorded a few times. The DNA ends 3 residues before the CDR3 does, and the rest of the CDR3 is filled in from the germline J gene. This CDR3 is also generated by other DNA sequences in the sample. This rearrangement joins TRBV7-3 to TRBJ1-1; no clear D gene. The CDR3 is made up of 13 amino acids. The germline V gene encodes CDR1 SGHTA and CDR2 FQGTGA. The sequenced part of the CDR3 DNA is TGTGCCAGCAGCCTCGGCGGGTGGGAGACC. Its protein product is CASSLGGWET. The entire CDR3 sequence reads CASSLGGWETAFF.

This clone was recorded a few times. The sequenced fragment ends 3 residues before the CDR3 boundary, so the rest is inferred from the germline J gene. The chain uses TRBV27 and TRBJ2-7, with TRBD1 matching 8 bases. CDR1 and CDR2 (germline): MNHEY, SMNVEV (reference sequence). Losses at the gene ends were 11 bases for V and 4 bases for J; bases not matched to a gene: 1. CDR3 length: 10 amino acids. Here the CDR3 reads CAQGAYEQYF. The CDR3 DNA, read in part, is TGTGCCCAGGGGGCTTACGAG.

This clone was observed many times. The read ends 3 residues shy of where the CDR3 ends; the end is completed using the germline J gene. The V call is TRBV11-2, the J call TRBJ2-5; TRBD1 is a possible D gene (6 bases). V was cut by 1 base and J by 1 base, with 10 bases left in between. The CDR3 runs 15 residues. Per germline, CDR1 SGHAT and CDR2 FQNNGV. The CDR3 bases that were read are TGTGCCAGCAGCTTAGGGGGGCTAGCCCAAGAGACC. This encodes CASSLGGLAQET. The entire CDR3 sequence reads CASSLGGLAQETQYF.

This clone has only a few counts. The CDR3 goes on 3 residues after the read ends, and that part is filled in from the germline J gene. The chain couples TRBV2 to TRBJ2-5; tentative D call: TRBD2 (6 bases). V was trimmed by 6 bases and J by 1 base, leaving 9 bases between them. Germline CDR1 is SNHLY and CDR2 is FYNNEI. The length of the CDR3 is 13 residues. The CDR3 protein is CASSGLSQETQYF. The sequenced part of the CDR3 DNA is TGTGCCAGCAGCGGACTATCCCAAGAGACC.

The table lists this clone with many counts. The CDR3 end is not reached by the read, which stops 3 residues before it; the germline J gene fills it in. The rearrangement joins TRBV5-1 to TRBJ1-1; D call uncertain. Trimming stripped 4 bases from V and 1 base from J, with 14 bases between. CDR1 is SGHRS and CDR2 is YFSETQ in the germline V gene. The CDR3 contains 15 residues. The sequenced CDR3 bases are TGCGCCAGCAGCCCGCGGGAGGCCTGGAACACTGAA. Its translation: CASSPREAWNTE. The full CDR3 reads CASSPREAWNTEAFF. Using reference TRBV5-1 and TRBJ1-1 for the parts outside the CDR3, the full variable domain is KAGVTQTPRYLIKTRGQQVTLSCSPISGHRSVSWYQQTPGQGLQFLFEYFSETQRNKGNFPGRFSGRQFSNSRSEMNVSTLELGDSALYLCASSPREAWNTEAFFGQGTRLTVV.

In this sample, this clone turned up many times. CDR3 DNA, as far as it was read: TGTGCCAGCAGCTTGCTGTTGGCATCCGAG. The encoded protein is CASSLLLASE. The whole CDR3 protein reads CASSLLLASEQYF. The chain recombines TRBV5-6 with TRBJ2-7; D is unclear. The DNA ends 3 residues before the CDR3 does, and the rest of the CDR3 is filled in from the germline J gene. The CDR3 contains 13 residues. Trimming pared 1 base from V and 6 bases from J, leaving 11 bases between. Per germline, CDR1 SGHDT and CDR2 YYEEEE.

This clone was found many times. The read finishes 3 residues shy of the CDR3 end, and the germline J gene is used to complete it. This chain uses TRBV6-1 with TRBJ1-5, with D maybe TRBD1 (6 bases). The germline V and J ends were trimmed by 2 bases and 3 bases, with 20 bases remaining between them. Germline V gene data show CDR1 as MNHNS and CDR2 as SASEGT. CDR3 length: 18 amino acids. The sequenced part of the CDR3 DNA is TGTGCCAGCAGTGAATTGTTCCCCCAGGGGATCTACAATCAGCCC. Its protein is CASSELFPQGIYNQP. The whole CDR3 region reads CASSELFPQGIYNQPQHF.

This clone was counted at least ten times. Read coverage stops 3 residues before the CDR3 terminus; the germline J gene supplies the remainder. The rearrangement joins TRBV7-6 to TRBJ2-2; 8 bases are shared with TRBD1. The CDR3 extends over 15 amino acids. The germline V gene has CDR1 SGHVS and CDR2 FNYEAQ. The trim removed 5 bases at V and 1 base at J, leaving 3 bases unmatched. CDR3 DNA (partial): TGTGCCAGCAGCAGGGGGACAGGGAACACCGGGGAG. Residues: CASSRGTGNTGE. In full, the CDR3 is CASSRGTGNTGELFF.

This clone was counted at least ten times. The CDR3 is cut off 3 residues early in the read; its end comes from the germline J gene. This chain uses TRBV13 with TRBJ2-1; TRBD2 matches at 12 bases. After removal of 4 bases from V and 6 bases from J, the junction contained 4 bases not matched to a gene. CDR1 PRHDT and CDR2 FYEKMQ come from the germline V gene (reference sequence). The CDR3 extends over 15 amino acids. The CDR3 bases that were read are TGTGCCAGCAGCTCCCTACTAGCGGGGGGCAATGAG. It is translated as CASSSLLAGGNE. The whole CDR3 reads CASSSLLAGGNEQFF.

This clone has ten or more counts. The read comes to an end 3 residues before the CDR3 does, leaving the germline J gene to fill in the end. This chain connects TRBV5-1 to TRBJ2-7, with 14 bases lining up with TRBD2. CDR3 size: 16 residues. J was trimmed by 6 bases and V by 4 bases; bases with no gene match: 9. Germline CDR1 SGHRS, CDR2 YFSETQ. The part of the CDR3 DNA that was read is TGCGCCAGCAGCATCGGGACTAGCGGGAGTCTTACCGAG. This translates into CASSIGTSGSLTE. The whole CDR3 is CASSIGTSGSLTEQYF.

This clone was detected ten times or more. The CDR3 end falls 3 residues outside the read, so it is completed with the germline J gene. V is TRBV6-1 and J is TRBJ2-2; 9 positions agree with TRBD1. This CDR3 has 13 amino acids. Trimming cost V 4 bases and J 6 bases; bases outside gene matches: 0. Germline CDR1 MNHNS, CDR2 SASEGT. The part of the CDR3 DNA that was read is TGTGCCAGCAGTGGACAGGGGGCCGGGGAG. Translation gives CASSGQGAGE. The full-length CDR3 reads as CASSGQGAGELFF.

Ten or more counts support this clone. The read ends 3 residues before the CDR3 terminus; that terminus is restored from the germline J gene. The V call is TRBV20-1, the J call TRBJ1-2, with 10 bases lining up with TRBD1. The J segment lost 4 bases and the V segment lost 0 bases, leaving 2 bases of the junction unmatched. This CDR3 is built from 14 residues. From germline, CDR1 is DFQATT and CDR2 SNEGSKA (reference sequence). CDR3 DNA (partial): TGCAGTGCTAGAGATTGGACAGGGGGCTATGGC. Its translation is CSARDWTGGYG. The whole CDR3 protein reads CSARDWTGGYGYTF.

This clone showed up many times. From the germline J gene comes the end of the CDR3, since the read stops 3 residues before it. The gene calls are TRBV7-2 and TRBJ1-2, with D uncertain. Germline CDR1 reads SGHTA; CDR2 reads FQGNSA. The CDR3 has 14 amino acids. V dropped 4 bases and J dropped 0 bases, with 9 bases sitting between them. CDR3 region: CASSSGLTNYGYTF. CDR3 DNA (partial): TGTGCCAGCAGCTCAGGACTGACTAACTATGGC.